This TCR beta chain was captured by sequencing in a study of breast tumors, draining lymph nodes, adjacent tissues. Study conclusions and caveats: The data were judged consistent with most tumor T cells coming from lymph node and expanding in tumor. Data only fit, rather than demonstrated, lymph node origin of most tumor T cells.

This clonotype was detected many times. Its antigen is still unknown. V was clipped by 7 bases and J by 7 bases, with 14 bases between them. Looked up from germline, CDR1 is MNHNS and CDR2 is SASEGT. The CDR3 covers 13 residues. TCRdb recomputed calls from the multiplex PCR reads with MiXCR, one row per CDR3 protein. The profile shows 84,000 or so distinct CDR3 sequences, approximately 30% of them singletons. Axillary draining lymph nodes of breast cancer patients supplied the node samples. Material: axillary lymph node tissue. The TCR sequence derives from a female donor with breast cancer. Some clones in this sample may be carry-over from other donors' samples. The gene calls are TRBV6-1 and TRBJ2-1; D could derive from TRBD1 or TRBD2 (5 bases each). The DNA for the CDR3 is TGTGCCAGCACGGGGCTCAGGGAAAATGAGCAGTTCTTC. Protein sequence: CASTGLRENEQFF.